The rows below give T cell receptor beta chains drawn from one sample of a study of CD8 T cells in ankylosing spondylitis. MiXCR, run by TCRdb on the 5' RACE reads, gives a single entry per CDR3 protein. The table includes roughly 200,000 distinct CDR3 sequences, roughly 13% detected once. The sequencing input was blood, either unsorted or a sorted T cell fraction (not recorded which). Receptor source: a male donor with ankylosing spondylitis or in good health (not recorded which). The CDR3 runs from the conserved cysteine through the conserved F or W. The D gene is left open where the match is weak. The size of a clone is reported for some rows only, either as once, few or many, or as a class for expanded clones.

D gene: .
clone size: few
V gene: TRBV20-1
J gene: TRBJ2-7
CDR3 protein: CSARGPRYEQYF
CDR3 DNA: TGCAGTGCTCGAGGGCCCCGCTACGAGCAGTACTTC

D gene: TRBD1
clone size: .
V gene: TRBV4-1
J gene: TRBJ2-7
CDR3 protein: CASSQGPGQGVYF
CDR3 DNA: TGCGCCAGCAGCCAGGGGCCGGGACAGGGTGTTTACTTC

D gene: TRBD2
clone size: few
V gene: TRBV11-2
J gene: TRBJ2-3
CDR3 protein: CASSFVLAGITDTQYF
CDR3 DNA: TGTGCCAGCAGCTTCGTCCTAGCGGGGATCACAGATACGCAGTATTTT

D gene: TRBD2
clone size: .
V gene: TRBV6-2/TRBV6-3
J gene: TRBJ2-7
CDR3 protein: CASSYSKTSGLQGAYEQYF
CDR3 DNA: TGTGCCAGCAGTTACTCCAAGACTAGCGGACTCCAGGGGGCCTACGAGCAGTACTTC

D gene: .
clone size: many
V gene: TRBV5-5
J gene: TRBJ2-1
CDR3 protein: CASSLGSNEQFF
CDR3 DNA: TGTGCCAGCAGCTTAGGTTCGAATGAGCAGTTCTTC

D gene: .
clone size: many
V gene: TRBV7-9
J gene: TRBJ1-1
CDR3 protein: CASSLYMNTEAFF
CDR3 DNA: TGTGCCAGCAGTTTGTACATGAACACTGAAGCTTTCTTT

D gene: .
clone size: .
V gene: TRBV11-3
J gene: TRBJ2-3
CDR3 protein: CASSFHAVRASTDTQYF
CDR3 DNA: TGTGCCAGCAGCTTCCATGCGGTAAGGGCCAGCACAGATACGCAGTATTTT

D gene: .
clone size: .
V gene: TRBV20-1
J gene: TRBJ2-1
CDR3 protein: CSAGGDRDNEQFF
CDR3 DNA: TGCAGTGCTGGGGGAGACAGAGACAATGAGCAGTTCTTC

D gene: .
clone size: few
V gene: TRBV7-8
J gene: TRBJ2-5
CDR3 protein: CASFELLGGEETQYF
CDR3 DNA: TGTGCCAGCTTCGAACTATTGGGGGGCGAAGAGACCCAGTACTTC

D gene: TRBD1
clone size: few
V gene: TRBV20-1
J gene: TRBJ2-3
CDR3 protein: CSAGTVNTDTQYF
CDR3 DNA: TGCAGTGCCGGGACAGTAAACACAGATACGCAGTATTTT

D gene: .
clone size: many
V gene: TRBV4-2
J gene: TRBJ2-1
CDR3 protein: CASSQGEDSVANEQFF
CDR3 DNA: TGTGCCAGCAGCCAAGGGGAGGACAGCGTTGCCAATGAGCAGTTCTTC

D gene: .
clone size: .
V gene: TRBV9
J gene: TRBJ1-1
CDR3 protein: CASRGEDTEAFF
CDR3 DNA: TGTGCCAGCAGGGGTGAGGACACTGAAGCTTTCTTT

D gene: TRBD2
clone size: many
V gene: TRBV11-2
J gene: TRBJ2-2
CDR3 protein: CASSPPGVAGAGELFF
CDR3 DNA: TGTGCCAGCAGCCCCCCCGGAGTAGCGGGGGCCGGGGAGCTGTTTTTT

D gene: TRBD2
clone size: few
V gene: TRBV7-8
J gene: TRBJ2-1
CDR3 protein: CASSPTGERGPFGDEQFF
CDR3 DNA: TGTGCCAGCAGCCCGACTGGCGAGCGGGGGCCCTTTGGGGATGAGCAGTTCTTC

D gene: TRBD2
clone size: few
V gene: TRBV7-8
J gene: TRBJ2-1
CDR3 protein: CASSLVASGGLTYNEQFF
CDR3 DNA: TGTGCCAGCAGCTTAGTGGCTAGCGGGGGGCTTACTTACAATGAGCAGTTCTTC

D gene: TRBD1
clone size: .
V gene: TRBV6-1
J gene: TRBJ1-5
CDR3 protein: CASRPGTGVGNQPQHF
CDR3 DNA: TGTGCCAGCAGACCAGGGACAGGGGTTGGCAATCAGCCCCAGCATTTT

D gene: .
clone size: many
V gene: TRBV12-3/TRBV12-4
J gene: TRBJ1-5
CDR3 protein: CASSLTGGNSNQPQHF
CDR3 DNA: TGTGCCAGCAGTCTTACAGGCGGTAATAGCAATCAGCCCCAGCATTTT

D gene: TRBD2
clone size: few
V gene: TRBV27
J gene: TRBJ2-1
CDR3 protein: CASRTSTFSDEQFF
CDR3 DNA: TGTGCCAGCCGGACTAGCACCTTCTCGGATGAGCAGTTCTTC

D gene: TRBD1
clone size: .
V gene: TRBV5-5
J gene: TRBJ2-4
CDR3 protein: CASSNGQGAIQYF
CDR3 DNA: TGTGCCAGCAGCAATGGACAGGGGGCCATTCAGTACTTC

D gene: TRBD2
clone size: few
V gene: TRBV6-1
J gene: TRBJ2-7
CDR3 protein: CASRGTSVLEQYF
CDR3 DNA: TGTGCCAGCAGAGGGACTAGTGTTCTCGAGCAGTACTTC

D gene: .
clone size: few
V gene: TRBV7-2
J gene: TRBJ2-7
CDR3 protein: CASSLDVVPGSGQYF
CDR3 DNA: TGTGCCAGCAGCTTAGATGTTGTTCCCGGGTCTGGGCAGTACTTC

D gene: .
clone size: .
V gene: TRBV5-1
J gene: TRBJ1-1
CDR3 protein: CASSLGAEVNTEAFF
CDR3 DNA: TGCGCCAGCAGCTTGGGCGCGGAGGTGAACACTGAAGCTTTCTTT

D gene: TRBD2
clone size: .
V gene: TRBV27
J gene: TRBJ2-1
CDR3 protein: CASAPIAGSEEQFF
CDR3 DNA: TGTGCCAGCGCCCCAATAGCGGGATCGGAAGAGCAGTTCTTC

D gene: .
clone size: few
V gene: TRBV20-1
J gene: TRBJ2-1
CDR3 protein: CSARDPSSEQFF
CDR3 DNA: TGCAGTGCTAGAGATCCATCGAGTGAGCAGTTCTTC

D gene: .
clone size: .
V gene: TRBV20-1
J gene: TRBJ2-7
CDR3 protein: CSARDPRGEVYTRWPQYF
CDR3 DNA: TGCAGTGCTAGAGATCCTCGAGGCGAAGTTTACACGCGTTGGCCGCAGTACTTC

D gene: TRBD2
clone size: many
V gene: TRBV12-3/TRBV12-4
J gene: TRBJ2-2
CDR3 protein: CASSTILPGLARTGELFF
CDR3 DNA: TGTGCCAGCAGCACTATACTCCCGGGACTAGCGAGAACCGGGGAGCTGTTTTTT

D gene: .
clone size: .
V gene: TRBV7-9
J gene: TRBJ2-7
CDR3 protein: CASSLSVRGTRGEYF
CDR3 DNA: TGTGCCAGCAGCTTATCAGTTCGTGGGACGCGAGGGGAGTACTTC

D gene: TRBD1
clone size: few
V gene: TRBV6-1
J gene: TRBJ2-1
CDR3 protein: CASITGTGINEQFF
CDR3 DNA: TGTGCCAGCATCACCGGGACAGGGATTAATGAGCAGTTCTTC

D gene: TRBD2
clone size: few
V gene: TRBV3-1
J gene: TRBJ2-1
CDR3 protein: CASSPSVTSGIYNEQFF
CDR3 DNA: TGTGCCAGCAGCCCATCAGTGACTAGCGGGATCTACAATGAGCAGTTCTTC

D gene: .
clone size: few
V gene: TRBV4-2
J gene: TRBJ2-6
CDR3 protein: CASSKRGEFQSGANVLTF
CDR3 DNA: TGTGCCAGCAGCAAGAGGGGGGAGTTTCAGTCCGGGGCCAACGTCCTGACTTTC

D gene: .
clone size: few
V gene: TRBV27
J gene: TRBJ1-5
CDR3 protein: CASSIGGWEQPQHF
CDR3 DNA: TGTGCCAGCAGCATCGGGGGATGGGAACAGCCCCAGCATTTT

D gene: .
clone size: .
V gene: TRBV6-4
J gene: TRBJ2-1
CDR3 protein: CASSDSTVIGENEQFF
CDR3 DNA: TGTGCCAGCAGTGACTCGACGGTGATTGGGGAGAATGAGCAGTTCTTC

D gene: .
clone size: few
V gene: TRBV5-1
J gene: TRBJ2-6
CDR3 protein: CASSLAGRVTFTGANVLTF
CDR3 DNA: TGCGCCAGCAGCTTGGCGGGCAGGGTAACATTCACGGGGGCCAACGTCCTGACTTTC

D gene: .
clone size: many
V gene: TRBV11-2
J gene: TRBJ2-3
CDR3 protein: CASSFGADRLLWYF
CDR3 DNA: TGTGCCAGCAGCTTCGGCGCCGACCGACTCCTGTGGTATTTT

D gene: .
clone size: .
V gene: TRBV27
J gene: TRBJ2-7
CDR3 protein: CASSNLLYEQYF
CDR3 DNA: TGTGCCAGCAGTAACCTACTCTACGAGCAGTACTTC

D gene: .
clone size: .
V gene: TRBV6-6
J gene: TRBJ1-1
CDR3 protein: CASSYEGWTEAFF
CDR3 DNA: TGTGCCAGCAGTTACGAAGGGTGGACTGAAGCTTTCTTT

D gene: TRBD1
clone size: .
V gene: TRBV27
J gene: TRBJ2-3
CDR3 protein: CASSTQGASTDTQYF
CDR3 DNA: TGTGCCAGCAGCACACAGGGGGCAAGCACAGATACGCAGTATTTT

D gene: .
clone size: many
V gene: TRBV30
J gene: TRBJ1-1
CDR3 protein: CAWTSERVEAFF
CDR3 DNA: TGTGCCTGGACCAGCGAGAGGGTCGAAGCTTTCTTT

D gene: TRBD1
clone size: few
V gene: TRBV3-1
J gene: TRBJ2-1
CDR3 protein: CASTSGTGGYNEQFF
CDR3 DNA: TGTGCCAGCACCTCCGGGACAGGGGGATACAATGAGCAGTTCTTC

D gene: TRBD1
clone size: few
V gene: TRBV7-9
J gene: TRBJ2-1
CDR3 protein: CASSLLPRDRVYNEQFF
CDR3 DNA: TGTGCCAGCAGCTTACTCCCCCGGGACAGGGTCTACAATGAGCAGTTCTTC

D gene: TRBD2
clone size: many
V gene: TRBV5-1
J gene: TRBJ2-1
CDR3 protein: CASSPAGGYNEQFF
CDR3 DNA: TGCGCCAGCAGCCCGGCGGGGGGGTACAATGAGCAGTTCTTC

D gene: .
clone size: .
V gene: TRBV20-1
J gene: TRBJ1-2
CDR3 protein: CSARLRGVNYGYTF
CDR3 DNA: TGCAGTGCTAGGCTCAGGGGAGTAAACTATGGCTACACCTTC

D gene: .
clone size: many
V gene: TRBV30
J gene: TRBJ2-7
CDR3 protein: CAWSHTYEQYF
CDR3 DNA: TGTGCCTGGAGCCACACCTACGAGCAGTACTTC

D gene: .
clone size: many
V gene: TRBV4-1
J gene: TRBJ2-7
CDR3 protein: CASSQGVDYEQYF
CDR3 DNA: TGCGCCAGCAGCCAAGGGGTTGATTACGAGCAGTACTTC

D gene: TRBD2
clone size: few
V gene: TRBV7-2
J gene: TRBJ2-1
CDR3 protein: CASSLGLAGGSYNEQFF
CDR3 DNA: TGTGCCAGCAGCCTAGGACTAGCGGGTGGCTCCTACAATGAGCAGTTCTTC

D gene: TRBD2
clone size: .
V gene: TRBV11-2
J gene: TRBJ2-1
CDR3 protein: CASRLETSANEQFF
CDR3 DNA: TGTGCCAGCAGGCTGGAGACTAGCGCAAATGAGCAGTTCTTC

D gene: .
clone size: few
V gene: TRBV7-8
J gene: TRBJ2-2
CDR3 protein: CASSLTPNTGELFF
CDR3 DNA: TGTGCCAGCAGCTTGACACCGAACACCGGGGAGCTGTTTTTT

D gene: .
clone size: many
V gene: TRBV5-1
J gene: TRBJ2-1
CDR3 protein: CASSLERIDNEQFF
CDR3 DNA: TGCGCCAGCAGCTTGGAACGGATCGACAATGAGCAGTTCTTC

D gene: TRBD1
clone size: many
V gene: TRBV24-1
J gene: TRBJ2-1
CDR3 protein: CATSESGQGNNEQFF
CDR3 DNA: TGTGCCACCAGTGAATCCGGACAGGGGAACAATGAGCAGTTCTTC

D gene: TRBD2
clone size: .
V gene: TRBV11-2
J gene: TRBJ2-2
CDR3 protein: CASSLALAGTGELFF
CDR3 DNA: TGTGCCAGCAGCTTAGCACTAGCGGGCACCGGGGAGCTGTTTTTT

D gene: .
clone size: few
V gene: TRBV4-1
J gene: TRBJ2-1
CDR3 protein: CASSLQDSGVNEQFF
CDR3 DNA: TGCGCCAGCAGCCTCCAGGACAGTGGGGTCAATGAGCAGTTCTTC

D gene: .
clone size: few
V gene: TRBV4-2
J gene: TRBJ1-2
CDR3 protein: CASSDLTGTQDYNFNYGYTF
CDR3 DNA: TGTGCCAGCAGCGACTTAACCGGGACACAGGATTACAACTTTAACTATGGCTACACCTTC

D gene: TRBD2
clone size: once
V gene: TRBV12-3/TRBV12-4
J gene: TRBJ2-1
CDR3 protein: CASTFSGGAPGEQFF
CDR3 DNA: TGTGCCAGCACCTTTAGCGGGGGTGCCCCTGGTGAGCAGTTCTTC

D gene: TRBD1
clone size: many
V gene: TRBV10-2
J gene: TRBJ1-6
CDR3 protein: CASSSPGTGGVDSPLHF
CDR3 DNA: TGCGCCAGCAGTAGTCCCGGGACAGGGGGAGTCGATTCACCCCTCCACTTT

D gene: TRBD1
clone size: few
V gene: TRBV3-1
J gene: TRBJ2-1
CDR3 protein: CASSPSGTGGYNEQFF
CDR3 DNA: TGTGCCAGCAGCCCATCCGGGACAGGGGGCTACAATGAGCAGTTCTTC

D gene: .
clone size: .
V gene: TRBV6-2/TRBV6-3
J gene: TRBJ1-5
CDR3 protein: CASTPDHSPYQPQHF
CDR3 DNA: TGTGCCAGCACTCCGGATCATTCGCCGTATCAGCCCCAGCATTTT

D gene: TRBD1
clone size: few
V gene: TRBV5-1
J gene: TRBJ2-2
CDR3 protein: CASSGTGGGYVSGELFF
CDR3 DNA: TGCGCCAGCAGCGGGACAGGGGGCGGTTATGTCTCCGGGGAGCTGTTTTTT

D gene: .
clone size: .
V gene: TRBV30
J gene: TRBJ2-3
CDR3 protein: CAWSPTDTQYF
CDR3 DNA: TGTGCCTGGAGTCCTACAGATACGCAGTATTTT

D gene: .
clone size: few
V gene: TRBV5-4
J gene: TRBJ2-5
CDR3 protein: CASSEVSAEGIQETQYF
CDR3 DNA: TGTGCCAGCAGCGAGGTCTCGGCGGAGGGAATTCAAGAGACCCAGTACTTC

D gene: .
clone size: few
V gene: TRBV4-1
J gene: TRBJ2-5
CDR3 protein: CASSQEAEEETQYF
CDR3 DNA: TGCGCCAGCAGCCAAGAAGCCGAGGAGGAGACCCAGTACTTC